A single sample gave rise to the 12 T cell receptor beta chains below, sequenced in a study of T cell responses to AZD1222 COVID-19 vaccine. Data came from immunoSEQ multiplex PCR; TCRdb stores just in-frame clones and leaves some out. The sample holds 130,000 to 150,000 clones; about 91% are singletons and the top ten take under 2%. Source: peripheral blood, taken on day 0 of AZD1222 vaccination. The receptors were sampled from an adult in good health.

The chain couples TRBV24-1 to TRBJ1-1; 12 nucleotides match TRBD1. The length of the CDR3 is 17 residues. Germline V gene data show CDR1 as KGHDR and CDR2 as SFDVKD. J lost 3 bases, V lost 5 bases, and 9 bases had no gene match. CDR3 sequence: CATSGGDRGRGDTEAFF. For the CDR3, the DNA is TGTGCCACCAGTGGGGGGGACAGGGGGCGCGGGGACACTGAAGCTTTCTTT.

The chain links TRBV12-3 or TRBV12-4 to TRBJ2-2; 8 bases align to TRBD1. Losses at the gene ends were 8 bases for V and 5 bases for J; bases not matched to a gene: 4. The CDR3 consists of 13 residues. The CDR3 is CASGRQGTGELFF. In DNA, the CDR3 is TGTGCCAGCGGAAGACAGGGGACCGGGGAGCTGTTTTTT.

This sequence joins TRBV12-3 or TRBV12-4 and TRBJ1-2; unclear D gene. The CDR3 contains 12 residues. Deletions cut 7 bases from V and 2 bases from J, with 8 bases between. The DNA for the CDR3 is TGTGCCAGCACCGACATGAACTATGGCTACACCTTC. Translation: CASTDMNYGYTF.

The chain is built from TRBV10-3 and TRBJ1-4; perhaps TRBD1 as D (5 bases). The CDR3 has 14 amino acids. Trimming left V 8 bases short and J 5 bases short, with 15 bases between. The germline V gene has CDR1 ENHRY and CDR2 SYGVKD. CDR3 in DNA: TGTGCCATCGGTTGGGGGGGAGACAATGAAAAACTGTTTTTT. It codes for CAIGWGGDNEKLFF.

V usage is TRBV15 and J usage is TRBJ2-7; 13 bases agree with TRBD2. With V trimmed by 3 bases and J by 0 bases, 2 bases remained unmatched. The germline V gene encodes CDR1 LNHNV and CDR2 YYDKDF (reference sequence). This CDR3 is 16 amino acids long. The CDR3 spells CATSRGTSGASYEQYF. DNA for the CDR3: TGTGCCACCAGCAGGGGGACTAGCGGGGCCTCCTACGAGCAGTACTTC.

The chain recombines TRBV10-1 with TRBJ1-6; D gene ambiguous. Trimming stripped 8 bases from V and 9 bases from J, with 5 bases between. The CDR3 totals 10 residues. Germline V lookup: CDR1 WNHNN, CDR2 SYGVQD (reference sequence). The CDR3: CASSASPLHF. DNA for the CDR3: TGCGCCAGCTCCGCTTCACCCCTCCACTTT.

V gene TRBV6-1 combines with J gene TRBJ2-7, with D perhaps matching TRBD1 (5 bases). Deletions cut 1 base from V and 8 bases from J, with 12 bases between. The CDR3 covers 13 residues. CDR1 is MNHNS, CDR2 SASEGT, per germline. CDR3 DNA sequence: TGTGCCAGCAGTGAAGACCAGGGTGTCCAGCAGTACTTC. Encoded protein: CASSEDQGVQQYF.

The CDR3 here is CASSPRGYNSPLHF. The CDR3 bases are TGTGCCAGCAGCCCAAGGGGTTATAATTCACCCCTCCACTTT. The rearrangement links TRBV14 to TRBJ1-6; D is possibly TRBD1 (5 bases). This CDR3 region has 14 residues. The V gene lost 4 bases and the J gene lost 4 bases, with 8 bases spanning the gap. The germline V gene encodes CDR1 SGHDN and CDR2 FVKESK.

This clone has just one count. V and J are TRBV2 and TRBJ1-1; D is undetermined. The germline V gene has CDR1 SNHLY and CDR2 FYNNEI. This CDR3 is built from 11 residues. The ends were cut back, 5 bases at V and 1 base at J, with 2 bases in the middle. Written as DNA, the CDR3 is TGTGCCAGCAGTAAGAACACTGAAGCTTTCTTT. Translated, it gives CASSKNTEAFF. The complete variable domain, with remaining parts taken from reference TRBV2 and TRBJ1-1, reads EPEVTQTPSHQVTQMGQEVILRCVPISNHLYFYWYRQILGQKVEFLVSFYNNEISEKSEIFDDQFSVERPDGSNFTLKIRSTKLEDSAMYFCASSKNTEAFFGQGTRLTVV.

The sample holds one count of this clone. J is TRBJ2-1 and V is TRBV18; tentative D call: TRBD1 (6 bases). The germline V and J ends were trimmed by 1 base and 5 bases, with 12 bases remaining between them. Germline assignment: CDR1 KGHSH and CDR2 LQKENI. The length of the CDR3 is 15 residues. CDR3 residues: CASSPQQGRNNEQFF. The DNA of the CDR3 is TGTGCCAGCTCACCACAGCAGGGGAGAAACAATGAGCAGTTCTTC.

The chain employs TRBV19 and TRBJ2-1; 11 bases align to TRBD2. Germline trimming cut 3 bases from V and 3 bases from J; bases unmatched to any gene: 1. Germline assignment: CDR1 LNHDA and CDR2 SQIVND (reference sequence). The CDR3 is made up of 15 amino acids. This CDR3 is CASSIGTSGYNEQFF. For the CDR3, the DNA is TGTGCCAGTAGTATCGGGACTAGCGGCTACAATGAGCAGTTCTTC.

The genes are TRBV6-5 and TRBJ1-3, with TRBD1 matching 10 bases. The J segment lost 4 bases and the V segment lost 2 bases, leaving 2 bases of the junction unmatched. This CDR3 region has 15 residues. CDR1 MNHEY and CDR2 SVGAGI come from the germline V gene. The CDR3 DNA reads as TGTGCCAGCAGTTACGACAGGGGGCTCGGAAACACCATATATTTT. Protein product: CASSYDRGLGNTIYF.